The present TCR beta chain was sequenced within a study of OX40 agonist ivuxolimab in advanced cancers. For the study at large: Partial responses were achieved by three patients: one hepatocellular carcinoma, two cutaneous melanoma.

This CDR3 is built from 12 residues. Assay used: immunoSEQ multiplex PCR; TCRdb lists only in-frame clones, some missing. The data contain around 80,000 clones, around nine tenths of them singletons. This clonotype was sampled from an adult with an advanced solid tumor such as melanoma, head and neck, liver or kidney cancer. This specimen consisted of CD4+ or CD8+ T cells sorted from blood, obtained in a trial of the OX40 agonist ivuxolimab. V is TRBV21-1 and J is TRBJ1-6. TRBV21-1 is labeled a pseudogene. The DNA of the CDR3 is TGTGCCAGCACCCGTCCGGAGTCACCCCTCCACTTT. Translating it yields CASTRPESPLHF.